One sample yielded the 21 T cell receptor beta chains listed below, sequenced in a study of T cell changes during pregnancy in multiple sclerosis. Using immunoSEQ multiplex PCR, the repertoire was profiled, and TCRdb retains in-frame clones only, with some absent. The sample shows 85,000 to 130,000 clones, 75% to 95% of them seen only once. The specimen comprised peripheral blood, sampled before pregnancy. The receptors stem from a female donor with multiple sclerosis, enrolled in a pregnancy study.

V gene TRBV2 combines with J gene TRBJ2-5, with 7 bases aligning to TRBD1. This CDR3 contains 13 residues. Germline CDR1 is SNHLY and CDR2 is FYNNEI. V dropped 4 bases and J dropped 3; count of bases not matched to a gene: 2. DNA of the CDR3: TGTGCCAGCAGTGGAACAGGGGAAGAGACCCAGTACTTC. Its protein product is CASSGTGEETQYF.

CDR3: CASSTGQGARYEQYF. CDR3 sequence (DNA): TGTGCCAGTAGTACCGGACAGGGGGCTCGGTACGAGCAGTACTTC. The chain uses TRBV19 and TRBJ2-7; 11 positions match TRBD1. Germline CDR1 LNHDA, CDR2 SQIVND (reference sequence). V trimming: 4 bases; J trimming: 4 bases; junction bases outside the gene matches: 6. This CDR3 contains 15 residues.

V and J are TRBV7-2 and TRBJ2-7; TRBD1 agrees at 8 bases. V was pared by 5 bases and J by 5 bases, with 11 bases of the junction left unmatched. The CDR3 runs 15 residues. Germline assignment: CDR1 SGHTA and CDR2 FQGNSA. This chain's CDR3 is CASSPRTGFPDEQYF. The CDR3 DNA reads as TGTGCCAGCAGCCCTAGGACAGGGTTTCCCGACGAGCAGTACTTC. The full variable domain, completed using reference TRBV7-2 and TRBJ2-7, is GAGVSQSPSNKVTEKGKDVELRCDPISGHTALYWYRQSLGQGLEFLIYFQGNSAPDKSGLPSDRFSAERTGGSVSTLTIQRTQQEDSAVYLCASSPRTGFPDEQYFGPGTRLTVT.

This clone has only one observation. V and J are TRBV27 and TRBJ2-2; tentatively, D is TRBD2 (6 bases). V was shortened by 2 bases and J by 4 bases, with 11 bases between the two germline ends. Germline V gene sequence: CDR1 MNHEY, CDR2 SMNVEV (reference sequence). The CDR3 loop spans 15 amino acids. CDR3 amino acids: CASSLGLRSTGELFF. The CDR3 region has the DNA TGTGCCAGCAGTTTAGGACTAAGGAGCACCGGGGAGCTGTTTTTT.

The gene calls are TRBV4-3 and TRBJ2-7, with D perhaps matching TRBD2 (6 bases). V gave up 0 bases and J gave up 6 bases, with 21 bases separating them. This CDR3 comprises 17 residues. Germline V CDR1 and CDR2: LGHNA, YSLEER. CDR3 loop: CASSQDLTAGGSLEQYF. For the CDR3, the DNA is TGCGCCAGCAGCCAAGATCTCACGGCCGGAGGGAGTCTCGAGCAGTACTTC.

The J gene is TRBJ1-5, the V gene TRBV9; 7 bases are shared with TRBD1. Germline V gives CDR1 SGDLS, CDR2 YYNGEE. J gave up 3 bases and V 4 bases, and 10 bases lay outside the gene matches. The CDR3 has 16 residues. CDR3 nucleotide sequence: TGTGCCAGCAGCCCTTCAGGGGGAGAAGACAATCAGCCCCAGCATTTT. Translated, it gives CASSPSGGEDNQPQHF.

This clone appeared a single time. The chain recombines TRBV28 with TRBJ2-7; possibly TRBD1 for D (6 bases). This CDR3 is built from 16 residues. V was clipped by 3 bases and J by 3 bases, with 18 bases between them. Germline V gives CDR1 MDHEN, CDR2 SYDVKM. The CDR3: CASSLDSPRGYYEQYF. The CDR3 nucleotides read TGTGCCAGCAGTTTGGATTCACCAAGGGGGTACTACGAGCAGTACTTC.

V is TRBV2 and J is TRBJ2-1, with 9 bases fitting TRBD2. Germline trimming cut 2 bases from V and 14 bases from J; bases unmatched to any gene: 10. The CDR3 extends over 14 amino acids. Germline CDR1 reads SNHLY; CDR2 reads FYNNEI. The CDR3 region has the DNA TGTGCCAGCAGTGAATTGGGTAGCGGGAGTGGGAAGTTCTTC. It is translated as CASSELGSGSGKFF.

The chain employs TRBV7-9 and TRBJ2-1; 7 positions agree with TRBD2. The CDR3 is 14 amino acids. Germline V gene sequence: CDR1 SEHNR, CDR2 FQNEAQ (reference sequence). J gave up 5 bases and V 7 bases, and 8 bases lay outside the gene matches. The CDR3 DNA reads as TGTGCCAGCACCCTCGCGGGAGCCGACAATGAGCAGTTCTTC. Protein sequence: CASTLAGADNEQFF.

V is TRBV9 and J is TRBJ2-1; 10 bases agree with TRBD2. This CDR3 is 19 amino acids long. Germline V gene lookup returns CDR1 SGDLS and CDR2 YYNGEE. V shed 1 base and J 8 bases; nucleotides not matched to a gene: 18. The CDR3 here is CASSVRPGSGRRTGDEQFF. The CDR3 DNA is TGTGCCAGCAGCGTACGTCCTGGTAGCGGGAGGCGGACGGGCGATGAGCAGTTCTTC.

V usage is TRBV6-5 and J usage is TRBJ2-1, with a tentative D call TRBD2 (6 bases). Germline V CDR1 and CDR2: MNHEY, SVGAGI. The CDR3 length is 14 residues. V lost 4 bases, J lost 4 bases, and 11 bases lay in between. In nucleotides, the CDR3 is TGTGCCAGCAGTTGGGACTTGAAATACAATGAGCAGTTCTTC. Its translation: CASSWDLKYNEQFF.

This chain joins TRBV30 and TRBJ2-3; D may be TRBD2 (6 bases). This CDR3 contains 13 residues. Germline V gives CDR1 GTSNPN, CDR2 SVGIG (reference sequence). Trimming left V 4 bases short and J 2 bases short, with 10 bases between. CDR3 nucleotide sequence: TGTGCCTGGAACGCGGGATACACAGATACGCAGTATTTT. Translating it yields CAWNAGYTDTQYF.

The chain recombines TRBV6-5 with TRBJ2-7; 11 bases map to TRBD2. Germline assignment: CDR1 MNHEY and CDR2 SVGAGI. The CDR3 spans 14 residues. V shed 4 bases and J 3 bases; nucleotides not matched to a gene: 2. The CDR3 DNA reads as TGTGCCAGCAGTTTCGGGACTAGCGGCTACGAGCAGTACTTC. Encoded protein: CASSFGTSGYEQYF.

The chain is built from TRBV7-9 and TRBJ2-3, with D possibly being TRBD1 (6 bases). Deletions cut 5 bases from V and 6 bases from J, with 18 bases between. This CDR3 region has 15 residues. Germline loops: CDR1 SEHNR, CDR2 FQNEAQ (reference sequence). The CDR3 nucleotides read TGTGCCAGCAGCGTGACAGGACTCCAGCGGGATACGCAGTATTTT. This sequence encodes CASSVTGLQRDTQYF.

The chain links TRBV7-2 to TRBJ1-2, with 10 bases fitting TRBD1. Germline assignment: CDR1 SGHTA and CDR2 FQGNSA. The V gene end was trimmed by 0 bases and the J gene end by 8 bases; junction bases not matched to a gene: 3. The CDR3 runs 14 residues. CDR3 sequence: CASSLAGTGVGYTF. In DNA form, the CDR3 reads TGTGCCAGCAGCTTAGCGGGGACAGGGGTGGGCTACACCTTC.

In its sample, this clone was seen once. At one boundary the junction diverges from the germline segment, which might be a read error. The identical CDR3 is also encoded by other nucleotide sequences in the sample. The chain is built from TRBV27 and TRBJ1-3; weak D call: TRBD1 (5 bases). Germline loops: CDR1 MNHEY, CDR2 SMNVEV (reference sequence). The CDR3 has 16 amino acids. CDR3 sequence (DNA): TGTGCCAGTAGTTTATCTCCGACAGACGAAGGAAACACCATATATTTT. It specifies CASSLSPTDEGNTIYF.

The genes are TRBV29-1 and TRBJ1-4, with 9 nucleotides matching TRBD1. The junction had 7 bases not matched to a gene; V was cut back by 6 bases and J by 8 bases. CDR1 is SQVTM, CDR2 ANQGSEA, per germline. The CDR3 spans 13 residues. The CDR3 spells CSVERDREEKLFF. The CDR3 bases are TGCAGCGTCGAACGGGACAGGGAAGAAAAACTGTTTTTT.

The rearrangement uses TRBV14 and TRBJ1-6; 7 nucleotides match TRBD1. This CDR3 is 18 amino acids long. V was clipped by 4 bases and J by 0 bases; unmatched bases: 9. Germline V lookup: CDR1 SGHDN, CDR2 FVKESK. The DNA for the CDR3 is TGTGCCAGCAGCCCGGGAAGGAGACAGGGCTCCTATAATTCACCCCTCCACTTT. Translation: CASSPGRRQGSYNSPLHF. Complete variable domain (other parts from reference TRBV14 and TRBJ1-6): EAGVTQFPSHSVIEKGQTVTLRCDPISGHDNLYWYRRVMGKEIKFLLHFVKESKQDESGMPNNRFLAERTGGTYSTLKVQPAELEDSGVYFCASSPGRRQGSYNSPLHFGNGTRLTVT.

This rearrangement joins TRBV5-4 to TRBJ2-3, with D unresolved. Germline CDR1 reads SGHNT; CDR2 reads YYREEE (reference sequence). V dropped 1 base and J dropped 4 bases, with 7 bases sitting between them. The length of the CDR3 is 13 residues. The CDR3 reads CASSLYPADTQYF. The CDR3 region has the DNA TGTGCCAGCAGCTTGTATCCGGCAGATACGCAGTATTTT.

The rearrangement links TRBV5-1 to TRBJ2-2; 15 bases are shared with TRBD2. The V and J ends lost 4 bases and 3 bases, in that order; junction bases with no gene match: 10. The germline gives CDR1 SGHRS, CDR2 YFSETQ. CDR3 length: 19 residues. The CDR3 nucleotides are TGCGCCAGCAGCCAAGGACTAGCGGGGGGGCTAACATACACCGGGGAGCTGTTTTTT. It translates to CASSQGLAGGLTYTGELFF.

The V call is TRBV29-1, the J call TRBJ1-2; 8 bases align to TRBD1. CDR3 length: 14 amino acids. V lost 3 bases to trimming and J lost 4 bases; unmatched junction nucleotides: 7. CDR1 is SQVTM, CDR2 ANQGSEA, per germline. The CDR3 region has the DNA TGCAGCGTTGATAGAGGACAGGGACTCTATGGCTACACCTTC. Translation: CSVDRGQGLYGYTF.